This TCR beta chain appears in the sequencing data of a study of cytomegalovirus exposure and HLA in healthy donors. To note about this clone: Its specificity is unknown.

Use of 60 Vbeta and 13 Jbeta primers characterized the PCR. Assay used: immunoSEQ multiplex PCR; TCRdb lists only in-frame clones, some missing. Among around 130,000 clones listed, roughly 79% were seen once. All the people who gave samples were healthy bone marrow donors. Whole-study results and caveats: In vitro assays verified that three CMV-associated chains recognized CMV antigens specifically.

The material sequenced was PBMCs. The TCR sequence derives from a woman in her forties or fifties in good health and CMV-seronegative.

CDR3 nucleotides: TGTGCCAGCAGCTTAACCGGGACTAGCCACCACGAGCAGTACTTC. Amino acid sequence: CASSLTGTSHHEQYF. This chain joins TRBV7-8 and TRBJ2-7; TRBD2 matches 9 bases. Germline CDR1 is SGHVS and CDR2 is FQNEAQ. This CDR3 has 15 amino acids. The V gene end was trimmed by 2 bases and the J gene end by 5 bases; junction bases not matched to a gene: 7.